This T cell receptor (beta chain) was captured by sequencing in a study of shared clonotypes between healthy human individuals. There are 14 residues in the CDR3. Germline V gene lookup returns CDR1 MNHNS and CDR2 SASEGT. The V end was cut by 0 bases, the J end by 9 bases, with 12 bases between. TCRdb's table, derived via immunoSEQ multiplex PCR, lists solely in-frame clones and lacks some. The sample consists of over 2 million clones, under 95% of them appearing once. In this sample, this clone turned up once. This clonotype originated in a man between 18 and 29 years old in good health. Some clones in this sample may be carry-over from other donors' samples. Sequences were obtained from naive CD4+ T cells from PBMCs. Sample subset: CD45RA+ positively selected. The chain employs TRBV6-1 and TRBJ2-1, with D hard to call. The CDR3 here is CASSEARYGGEQFF. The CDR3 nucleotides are TGTGCCAGCAGTGAAGCGCGGTATGGCGGTGAGCAGTTCTTC.